Listed below are T cell receptor beta chains from one sample, sequenced in a study of vaccination and CD4 T cells after COVID-19. Each CDR3 protein gets one entry after TCRdb re-called the PCR reads with MiXCR. The table has roughly 14,000 distinct CDR3 sequences, about 69% seen once. Antigens of these TCRs are unknown. Sequencing was done on a sample of CD4+ T cells from blood, cultured in vitro. Source of these receptors: a human donor who had recovered from COVID-19. The CDR3 runs from the conserved cysteine through the conserved F or W. The D gene is left open where the match is weak. Clone size is stated in some rows and not others, as once, few, many or a class when expanded.

d_gene: .
abundance: .
v_gene: TRBV20-1
j_gene: TRBJ1-2
CDR3aa: CSAPLSGTFYGYTF
CDR3nt: TGCAGTGCTCCTCTGTCCGGGACCTTCTATGGCTACACCTTC

d_gene: TRBD1
abundance: .
v_gene: TRBV19
j_gene: TRBJ2-1
CDR3aa: CASSMGDRRPGNEQFF
CDR3nt: TGTGCCAGTAGTATGGGGGACAGGCGCCCGGGCAATGAGCAGTTCTTC

d_gene: TRBD1
abundance: .
v_gene: TRBV6-1
j_gene: TRBJ2-5
CDR3aa: CASSTWTGGQETQYF
CDR3nt: TGTGCCAGCAGTACCTGGACAGGGGGCCAAGAGACCCAGTACTTC

d_gene: TRBD1
abundance: .
v_gene: TRBV2
j_gene: TRBJ1-1
CDR3aa: CASKQGAGSEAFF
CDR3nt: TGTGCCAGTAAACAGGGGGCTGGATCGGAAGCTTTCTTT

d_gene: TRBD2
abundance: .
v_gene: TRBV7-2
j_gene: TRBJ2-7
CDR3aa: CASSLASAGGHEQYF
CDR3nt: TGTGCCAGCAGCTTAGCTTCCGCGGGAGGCCACGAGCAGTACTTC

d_gene: .
abundance: few
v_gene: TRBV19
j_gene: TRBJ1-5
CDR3aa: CASSWGSNQPQHF
CDR3nt: TGTGCCAGTAGTTGGGGGAGCAATCAGCCCCAGCATTTT

d_gene: .
abundance: .
v_gene: TRBV5-6
j_gene: TRBJ2-3
CDR3aa: CASSLGRRPTDTQYF
CDR3nt: TGTGCCAGCAGCTTGGGACGTCGACCCACAGATACGCAGTATTTT

d_gene: .
abundance: .
v_gene: TRBV28
j_gene: TRBJ1-2
CDR3aa: CASSIYPGGYTF
CDR3nt: TGTGCCAGCAGTATTTACCCGGGAGGCTACACCTTC

d_gene: TRBD2
abundance: .
v_gene: TRBV7-2
j_gene: TRBJ2-1
CDR3aa: CASSFIAGAYNEQFF
CDR3nt: TGTGCCAGCAGCTTCATAGCGGGAGCCTACAATGAGCAGTTCTTC

d_gene: .
abundance: .
v_gene: TRBV7-9
j_gene: TRBJ1-4
CDR3aa: CASSPGPLTNEKLFF
CDR3nt: TGTGCCAGCAGCCCCGGGCCCCTGACTAATGAAAAACTGTTTTTT

d_gene: .
abundance: .
v_gene: TRBV24-1
j_gene: TRBJ1-4
CDR3aa: CATSDPGQSGGEKLFF
CDR3nt: TGTGCCACCAGTGATCCAGGTCAATCCGGAGGTGAAAAACTGTTTTTT

d_gene: .
abundance: .
v_gene: TRBV27
j_gene: TRBJ2-3
CDR3aa: CAVASAGPFTDTQYF
CDR3nt: TGTGCCGTGGCTAGCGCGGGTCCTTTCACAGATACGCAGTATTTT

d_gene: .
abundance: .
v_gene: TRBV20-1
j_gene: TRBJ1-6
CDR3aa: CSAGSRAVSPLHF
CDR3nt: TGCAGTGCGGGTAGCAGGGCCGTGTCACCCCTCCACTTT

d_gene: .
abundance: .
v_gene: TRBV6-2/TRBV6-3
j_gene: TRBJ1-1
CDR3aa: CASSTRGREAFF
CDR3nt: TGTGCCAGCTCTACAAGAGGGAGGGAAGCTTTCTTT

d_gene: TRBD1
abundance: .
v_gene: TRBV20-1
j_gene: TRBJ1-2
CDR3aa: CSARAMQGAYGYTF
CDR3nt: TGCAGTGCTAGAGCTATGCAGGGGGCGTATGGCTACACCTTC

d_gene: .
abundance: .
v_gene: TRBV2
j_gene: TRBJ1-2
CDR3aa: CASSGSWVGGYTF
CDR3nt: TGTGCCAGCAGTGGATCCTGGGTCGGTGGCTACACCTTC

d_gene: .
abundance: .
v_gene: TRBV6-5
j_gene: TRBJ2-5
CDR3aa: CASSSTSAGLQETQYF
CDR3nt: TGTGCCAGCAGTTCTACCTCGGCAGGCTTACAAGAGACCCAGTACTTC